These 3 T cell receptor beta chains came from one sample sequenced in a study of T cells in Graves' hyperthyroidism and ophthalmopathy. From RNA transcripts, TCR beta CDR3 regions were amplified. The TCR CDR3 was amplified in a first-round RT-PCR using the HTBI primer set. MiXCR, run by TCRdb on the multiplex PCR reads, gives a single entry per CDR3 protein. The repertoire includes hundreds of thousands of distinct CDR3 sequences, under 15% of them detected once, and under 15% sits in the top ten. The sequencing input was blood. These receptors all stem from a man aged 18 to 35 with Graves' ophthalmopathy.

In its sample, this clonotype was seen many times. The chain recombines TRBV4-1 with TRBJ2-7; tentatively, D is TRBD1 or TRBD2 (5 bases each). This CDR3 has 14 amino acids. V shed 0 bases and J shed 0 bases, with 6 bases lying between them. Germline V gene lookup returns CDR1 MGHRA and CDR2 YSYEKL. The CDR3 loop is CASSQEGDSYEQYF. CDR3 sequence (DNA): TGCGCCAGCAGCCAAGAGGGGGACTCCTACGAGCAGTACTTC.

Concerning this clonotype: Being one base from a much bigger clone, this may be a read error. The chain combines TRBV12-3 or TRBV12-4 with TRBJ2-1; D remains ambiguous. This CDR3 spans 14 amino acids. In nucleotides, the CDR3 is TGTGCCAGCAGTTTAGACGGCAGAGACAATAAGCAGTTCTTC. Translating gives CASSLDGRDNKQFF.

This rearrangement joins TRBV19 to TRBJ2-7, with D possibly being TRBD1 (5 bases). V lost 2 bases to trimming and J lost 3 bases, with 17 bases between them. The CDR3 extends over 16 amino acids. Germline assignment: CDR1 LNHDA and CDR2 SQIVND (reference sequence). The CDR3, as DNA: TGTGCCAGTAGTATAAGGGGCAAGACTCCTGACTACGAGCAGTACTTC. This codes for CASSIRGKTPDYEQYF.